These T cell receptor beta chains were read from a single sample in a study of T cells in narcolepsy. Here immunoSEQ multiplex PCR was the method, and the copy in TCRdb shows in-frame clones only, minus some. Of 27,000 or so clones in the sample, roughly 80% were seen once. Material: CD45RA- memory CD4+ T cells from PBMCs. Receptors originate from a human donor with narcolepsy. The CDR3 runs from the conserved cysteine through the conserved F or W. The D gene is left open where the match is weak. Clone size is shown for a subset of rows, as once, few, many or a class of expanded clone.

v_gene	abundance	d_gene	j_gene	CDR3nt	CDR3aa
TRBV27	.	.	TRBJ2-2	TGTGCCAGCAGCAAGGACTCGAACACCGGGGAGCTGTTTTTT	CASSKDSNTGELFF
TRBV6-1	few	.	TRBJ1-1	TGTGCCAGCAGCTCAATTCGGGGACTTAACACTGAAGCTTTCTTT	CASSSIRGLNTEAFF
TRBV27	.	.	TRBJ1-1	TGTGCCAGCAGTTTACTGGGGGCAAACACTGAAGCTTTCTTT	CASSLLGANTEAFF
TRBV19	once	TRBD1	TRBJ2-1	TGTGCCAGTAGTGTGACGACAGGGTATGCCTACAATGAGCAGTTCTTC	CASSVTTGYAYNEQFF
TRBV7-9	.	TRBD1	TRBJ1-1	TGTGCCAGCAGCGTGACAGGGACGGCTTTCTTT	CASSVTGTAFF
TRBV5-1	.	.	TRBJ1-1	TGCGCCAGCAGCAGGCTCGACCAGAACACTGAAGCTTTCTTT	CASSRLDQNTEAFF
TRBV7-8	.	TRBD2	TRBJ2-7	TGTGCCAGCAGCTCAGGCCCACTAGCGGGAGGCTCGGACTTC	CASSSGPLAGGSDF
TRBV6-5	few	.	TRBJ2-2	TGTGCCAGCACGGCGGGGGCGGTCGGGGAGCTGTTTTTT	CASTAGAVGELFF
TRBV2	.	.	TRBJ1-5	TGTGCCAGTCAAATAAACGGTTATAGCAATCAGCCCCAGCATTTT	CASQINGYSNQPQHF
TRBV30	.	TRBD2	TRBJ2-3	TGTGCCTGGAGTGTACGAAGCGGGGGGCGCACAGATACGCAGTATTTT	CAWSVRSGGRTDTQYF
TRBV10-3	.	TRBD2	TRBJ2-3	TGTGCCATCAGGACAACTAGCGGGGGCACAGATACGCAGTATTTT	CAIRTTSGGTDTQYF
TRBV11-2	.	TRBD2	TRBJ2-1	TGTGCCAGCAGCCCCGGGGCGGGGGGGCCCGATGAGCAGTTCTTC	CASSPGAGGPDEQFF
TRBV6-1	.	TRBD1	TRBJ1-1	TGTGCCAGCGGGGACAGGGGGAGAAGCACTGAAGCTTTCTTT	CASGDRGRSTEAFF
TRBV7-2	.	.	TRBJ2-5	TGTGCCAGCAGCTTAGCAGGGGGTGCAAGAATCGAGACCCAGTACTTC	CASSLAGGARIETQYF
TRBV28	.	.	TRBJ1-4	TGTGCCAGCAGTTCGGACGGGCTTATAGGGGAAAAACTGTTTTTT	CASSSDGLIGEKLFF
TRBV7-7	.	.	TRBJ2-5	TGTGCCAGCAGCCCTTTAAGTGGAGGGGTAGGGGAGACCCAGTACTTC	CASSPLSGGVGETQYF
TRBV30	.	TRBD2	TRBJ2-7	TGTGCCTGGAGTGTAGCGGGGTACGAGCAGTACTTC	CAWSVAGYEQYF
TRBV20-1	.	.	TRBJ2-1	TGCAGTGCTGGCCCCCGGTTCTTC	CSAGPRFF
TRBV5-4	.	.	TRBJ2-2	TGTGCCAGCACCTGGGGGGCGGGAGTCTCCACCGGGGAGCTGTTTTTT	CASTWGAGVSTGELFF
TRBV5-1	.	.	TRBJ2-1	TGCGCCAGCAGCTTGGACGAGCAAGTTGAGCAGTTCTTC	CASSLDEQVEQFF
TRBV18	.	.	TRBJ2-2	TGTGCCAGCTCACGACTTAGCGGCCCCGGGGAGCTGTTTTTT	CASSRLSGPGELFF
TRBV19	.	TRBD1	TRBJ2-5	TGTGCCAGTAGTCCCCGGACAGGGGGCGTCGAGACCCAGTACTTC	CASSPRTGGVETQYF
TRBV28	once	TRBD2	TRBJ2-1	TGTGCCAGCAGTTCAACTAGCGGGGGGGCCTACAATGAGCAGTTCTTC	CASSSTSGGAYNEQFF
TRBV5-1	once	TRBD2	TRBJ2-2	TGCGCCAGCGACCGTTCGGGACTAGTTTACACCGGGGAGCTGTTTTTT	CASDRSGLVYTGELFF
TRBV7-6	.	.	TRBJ1-2	TGTGCCAGCAGCCCTGGGGAGATCCCTAACTATGGCTACACCTTC	CASSPGEIPNYGYTF
TRBV7-6	.	.	TRBJ1-2	TGTGCCAGCAGTTCCCGGGCAGGTCCTAACTATGGCTACACCTTC	CASSSRAGPNYGYTF
TRBV5-6	.	TRBD2	TRBJ2-5	TGTGCCAGCAGCACTAGCGGGGGCCCCCAAGAGACCCAGTACTTC	CASSTSGGPQETQYF
TRBV25-1	.	.	TRBJ2-7	TGTGCCAGCGGCCGAGAGGGCTACGAGCAGTACTTC	CASGREGYEQYF